Following are 8 T cell receptor beta chains from one sample sequenced in a study of cytomegalovirus exposure and HLA in healthy donors. PCR employed 60 Vbeta and 13 Jbeta primers. Here immunoSEQ multiplex PCR was the method, and the copy in TCRdb shows in-frame clones only, minus some. The sample includes under 300,000 clones, 70% to 90% of them seen just once. Sequences were obtained from PBMCs. These receptors were collected from a woman aged 60 to 75 in good health and CMV-seropositive.

This clone turned up a few times. The chain has TRBV6-5 and TRBJ2-1; D may be TRBD1 (6 bases). Germline V gene sequence: CDR1 MNHEY, CDR2 SVGAGI. This CDR3 spans 14 amino acids. Trimming took 2 bases from V and 5 from J, leaving 10 bases between them. The CDR3 DNA reads as TGTGCCAGCAGTTACGGACAGCTTGACAATGAGCAGTTCTTC. Protein sequence: CASSYGQLDNEQFF.

This clone has more than one count but fewer than ten. The genes are TRBV7-9 and TRBJ2-7; 7 nucleotides match TRBD2. Unmatched junction bases numbered 11, after V lost 5 bases and J lost 7 bases. Germline V lookup: CDR1 SEHNR, CDR2 FQNEAQ (reference sequence). This CDR3 has 14 amino acids. CDR3 in DNA: TGTGCCAGCAGCCCCCCAGCGCAGGGAGGGGAGCAGTACTTC. This gives the protein CASSPPAQGGEQYF.

This clone was picked up a small number of times. The chain uses TRBV10-3 and TRBJ2-7; 7 bases match TRBD1. The junction had 10 bases not matched to a gene; V was cut back by 5 bases and J by 6 bases. This CDR3 is 14 amino acids long. Germline lookup yields CDR1 ENHRY and CDR2 SYGVKD. The CDR3 region has the DNA TGTGCCATCAGTCCATCGGGACAGCCGGGCGAGCAGTACTTC. Translating it yields CAISPSGQPGEQYF.

The V gene is TRBV6-5, the J gene TRBJ1-5; TRBD1 matches 9 bases. Trimming at V came to 6 bases and at J to 0 bases, leaving 3 bases not matched to a gene. Germline values: CDR1 MNHEY, CDR2 SVGAGI. The CDR3 sequence is 15 residues long. CDR3 loop: CASRSTGGSNQPQHF. CDR3 coding DNA: TGTGCCAGCAGGTCGACAGGGGGTAGCAATCAGCCCCAGCATTTT.

The chain couples TRBV7-9 to TRBJ2-1, with 8 bases lining up with TRBD2. In germline, CDR1 is SEHNR, CDR2 FQNEAQ (reference sequence). The trim removed 5 bases at V and 4 bases at J, leaving 7 bases unmatched. The CDR3 runs to 15 residues. This CDR3 reads CASSLSGSRYNEQFF. As DNA, the CDR3 is TGTGCCAGCAGCCTAAGCGGGAGCCGATACAATGAGCAGTTCTTC.

The V gene is TRBV4-2, the J gene TRBJ2-3, with D perhaps matching TRBD2 (5 bases). The CDR3 loop spans 14 amino acids. Trimming took 1 base from V and 3 from J, leaving 8 bases between them. Germline V gene sequence: CDR1 LGHNA, CDR2 YNFKEQ. The CDR3 coding sequence is TGTGCCAGCAGCCAAGTGGGAGAGACAGATACGCAGTATTTT. Protein sequence: CASSQVGETDTQYF.

The chain employs TRBV12-5 and TRBJ2-1; a possible D gene is TRBD1 (6 bases). The length of the CDR3 is 19 residues. The germline gives CDR1 LGHNT, CDR2 FRNRAP. V was cut by 5 bases and J by 0 bases, with 23 bases left in between. The CDR3 DNA reads TGTGCTAGTGGTACCATTTCAGGCAGGGGTGTCAGCTCCTACAATGAGCAGTTCTTC. Protein product: CASGTISGRGVSSYNEQFF.

The V and J genes are TRBV29-1 and TRBJ2-1, with 7 bases fitting TRBD2. The junction had 8 bases not matched to a gene; V was cut back by 6 bases and J by 3 bases. Germline CDR1 and CDR2: SQVTM and ANQGSEA. The length of the CDR3 is 14 residues. The CDR3 is CSVEGRVFYNEQFF. Written as DNA, the CDR3 is TGCAGCGTCGAGGGGAGGGTTTTCTACAATGAGCAGTTCTTC.